This passage covers 29 T cell receptor beta chains from one sample sequenced in a study of shared clonotypes between healthy human individuals. Produced via immunoSEQ multiplex PCR; TCRdb's table is partial and in-frame only. The table shows 1.5 million to 2.5 million clones, with approximately 94% occurring only once. Naive CD8 populations comprised CD45RO-negative cells positively selected for CCR7, excluding terminally differentiated effector memory CD45RA+ cells. Sequenced material: naive CD8+ T cells sorted from blood. The receptors were gathered from a man aged 18 to 35 in good health.

The chain is built from TRBV5-6 and TRBJ1-1, with a possible D match to TRBD1 (5 bases). The CDR3 runs 19 residues. The germline CDR1 and CDR2 sequences are SGHDT and YYEEEE. Deletions cut 2 bases from V and 6 bases from J, with 29 bases between. CDR3 sequence reads: CASSFGAGVEDGLYAEAFF. DNA of the CDR3: TGTGCCAGCAGCTTTGGGGCCGGAGTTGAGGATGGGCTTTACGCTGAAGCTTTCTTT.

This clone was seen just once. The chain carries TRBV7-9 and TRBJ1-4; D possibly corresponds to TRBD1 (6 bases). The length of the CDR3 is 13 residues. Trimming removed 5 bases at V and 7 bases at J, with 11 bases between. CDR1 is SEHNR and CDR2 is FQNEAQ in the germline V gene (reference sequence). CDR3 nucleotides: TGTGCCAGCAGCCCGAAGGGGGGTGAAAAACTGTTTTTT. Encoded protein: CASSPKGGEKLFF.

The chain carries TRBV5-4 and TRBJ2-1, with D possibly being TRBD2 (6 bases). The CDR3 loop spans 16 amino acids. The germline V and J ends were trimmed by 0 bases and 8 bases, with 18 bases remaining between them. From germline, CDR1 is SGHNT and CDR2 YYREEE (reference sequence). The CDR3, as DNA: TGTGCCAGCAGCTTGGCCCCCCGGGAGCTCAGGGATGAGCAGTTCTTC. The encoded protein is CASSLAPRELRDEQFF.

The chain joins TRBV7-2 to TRBJ2-7; D gene uncertain. Trimming removed 3 bases from V and 3 bases from J, with 9 bases in between. CDR1 is SGHTA, CDR2 FQGNSA, per germline. The CDR3 has 13 amino acids. CDR3 sequence: CASSFSPYYEQYF. The CDR3 region has the DNA TGTGCCAGCAGCTTTAGCCCTTACTACGAGCAGTACTTC.

On this clone itself: Within the sample, other DNA sequences also encode this same CDR3. V usage is TRBV27 and J usage is TRBJ2-1, with TRBD1 identical over 11 bases. This CDR3 spans 14 amino acids. Trimming at V came to 6 bases and at J to 6 bases, leaving 4 bases not matched to a gene. Germline V gene sequence: CDR1 MNHEY, CDR2 SMNVEV (reference sequence). CDR3 sequence: CASSPGTGGNEQFF. The CDR3 DNA is TGTGCCAGCAGCCCCGGGACAGGGGGCAATGAGCAGTTCTTC.

J is TRBJ1-1 and V is TRBV9; D gene ambiguous. The germline V and J ends were trimmed by 4 bases and 8 bases, with 12 bases remaining between them. Germline V gene lookup returns CDR1 SGDLS and CDR2 YYNGEE. There are 12 residues in the CDR3. CDR3 protein: CASSSQPQEAFF. The CDR3, as DNA: TGTGCCAGCAGCTCCCAGCCCCAAGAAGCTTTCTTT.

The chain carries TRBV5-6 and TRBJ1-3, with D hard to call. V was cut by 0 bases and J by 3 bases, with 10 bases left in between. The CDR3 length is 15 residues. Germline values: CDR1 SGHDT, CDR2 YYEEEE. The chain's CDR3 is CASSLESSLGNTIYF. CDR3 nucleotides: TGTGCCAGCAGCTTGGAGTCCAGTCTTGGAAACACCATATATTTT. The complete variable domain, with remaining parts taken from reference TRBV5-6 and TRBJ1-3, reads DAGVTQSPTHLIKTRGQQVTLRCSPKSGHDTVSWYQQALGQGPQFIFQYYEEEERQRGNFPDRFSGHQFPNYSSELNVNALLLGDSALYLCASSLESSLGNTIYFGEGSWLTVV.

The chain employs TRBV19 and TRBJ1-2; no firm D call. V lost 4 bases and J 1 base, leaving 10 bases between the germline ends. The CDR3 has 14 residues. Per germline, CDR1 LNHDA and CDR2 SQIVND (reference sequence). CDR3 amino acids: CASSREPINYGYTF. CDR3 nucleotides: TGTGCCAGTAGTAGAGAGCCCATTAACTATGGCTACACCTTC.

The chain joins TRBV9 to TRBJ1-2; 12 bases agree with TRBD1. Trimming removed 6 bases from V and 4 bases from J; junction bases left unmatched: 28. CDR1 and CDR2 from the germline V gene are SGDLS and YYNGEE. The CDR3 is 22 amino acids. Written as DNA, the CDR3 is TGTGCCAGCAAACCCTCTCCGGGACAGGGGGCCCTAGGTGATGGAAACAGCTATGGCTACACCTTC. It specifies CASKPSPGQGALGDGNSYGYTF.

V and J are TRBV25-1 and TRBJ2-1; 13 positions agree with TRBD2. The germline V gene has CDR1 MGHDK and CDR2 SYGVNS. This CDR3 has 17 amino acids. V shed 4 bases, J shed 6 bases, and the junction held 9 bases outside the gene matches. The CDR3 DNA sequence: TGTGCCAGCAGTGGATCGACTAGCGGGAGGCCCACCAATGAGCAGTTCTTC. Residues: CASSGSTSGRPTNEQFF. The whole variable domain, filled in from reference TRBV25-1 and TRBJ2-1, reads EADIYQTPRYLVIGTGKKITLECSQTMGHDKMYWYQQDPGMELHLIHYSYGVNSTEKGDLSSESTVSRIRTEHFPLTLESARPSHTSQYLCASSGSTSGRPTNEQFFGPGTRLTVL.

The rearrangement uses TRBV9 and TRBJ1-3; D gene unclear. Trimming took 3 bases from V and 0 from J, leaving 7 bases between them. There are 14 residues in the CDR3. CDR1 SGDLS and CDR2 YYNGEE come from the germline V gene. The CDR3 spells CASSDLSSGNTIYF. The DNA for the CDR3 is TGTGCCAGCAGCGACCTAAGCTCTGGAAACACCATATATTTT.

The V call is TRBV9, the J call TRBJ2-7; D gene uncertain. In germline, CDR1 is SGDLS, CDR2 YYNGEE. The V gene lost 3 bases and the J gene lost 0 bases, with 13 bases spanning the gap. There are 15 residues in the CDR3. This CDR3 reads CASSADGLSSYEQYF. The DNA for the CDR3 is TGTGCCAGCAGCGCCGACGGTTTGAGCTCCTACGAGCAGTACTTC.

V and J are TRBV7-9 and TRBJ1-4; 7 bases match TRBD1. The CDR3 length is 13 residues. Per germline, CDR1 SEHNR and CDR2 FQNEAQ (reference sequence). Trimming removed 6 bases from V and 7 bases from J; junction bases left unmatched: 5. This chain's CDR3 is CASRSQGFEKLFF. For the CDR3, the DNA is TGTGCCAGCAGATCACAGGGGTTTGAAAAACTGTTTTTT. The whole variable domain, filled in from reference TRBV7-9 and TRBJ1-4, reads DTGVSQNPRHKITKRGQNVTFRCDPISEHNRLYWYRQTLGQGPEFLTYFQNEAQLEKSRLLSDRFSAERPKGSFSTLEIQRTEQGDSAMYLCASRSQGFEKLFFGSGTQLSVL.

The V gene is TRBV5-4, the J gene TRBJ2-7; TRBD1 matches at 9 bases. The CDR3 is 15 residues long. V shed 4 bases, J shed 6 bases, and the junction held 11 bases outside the gene matches. The germline CDR1 and CDR2 sequences are SGHNT and YYREEE (reference sequence). The CDR3 bases are TGTGCCAGCAGCAGTCGGACAGGGGCCTCGGGCGAGCAGTACTTC. Amino acids: CASSSRTGASGEQYF.

The chain recombines TRBV4-1 with TRBJ1-2; TRBD1 aligns across 9 bases. CDR1 is MGHRA and CDR2 is YSYEKL in the germline V gene. Unmatched junction bases numbered 7, after V lost 4 bases and J lost 4 bases. This CDR3 has 15 amino acids. The CDR3: CASSPGQGLGYGYTF. CDR3 coding DNA: TGCGCCAGCAGCCCTGGACAGGGGCTAGGCTATGGCTACACCTTC.

The rearrangement uses TRBV13 and TRBJ1-1; a possible D gene is TRBD1 (5 bases). Per germline, CDR1 PRHDT and CDR2 FYEKMQ (reference sequence). V was cut by 5 bases and J by 4 bases, with 14 bases left in between. The CDR3 covers 14 residues. For the CDR3, the DNA is TGTGCCAGCAGCCCCAGGGTCCGGAGCACTGAAGCTTTCTTT. Protein sequence: CASSPRVRSTEAFF.

Of note for this clone: This same CDR3 is encoded by further DNA sequences in the sample. The V gene is TRBV5-1, the J gene TRBJ2-7; the D call may be TRBD1 or TRBD2 (6 bases each). Trimming took 4 bases from V and 0 from J, leaving 11 bases between them. Germline-derived CDR1 and CDR2 are SGHRS and YFSETQ. The CDR3 runs 14 residues. Here the CDR3 reads CASSLEGGSYEQYF. CDR3 DNA sequence: TGCGCCAGCAGCCTCGAGGGGGGCTCCTACGAGCAGTACTTC.

This chain connects TRBV7-8 to TRBJ1-1, with D perhaps TRBD1 (5 bases). Trimming cost V 1 base and J 3 bases, with 15 bases left between them. CDR3 length equals 16 residues. Germline values: CDR1 SGHVS, CDR2 FQNEAQ. The CDR3 sequence: CASSLGGEGVDTEAFF. The CDR3 DNA reads TGTGCCAGCAGCTTAGGCGGCGAAGGGGTGGACACTGAAGCTTTCTTT.

Turning to this clone: The same CDR3 arises from other DNA sequences in this sample as well. This chain joins TRBV6-5 and TRBJ1-3, with 7 bases matching TRBD1. The germline V gene encodes CDR1 MNHEY and CDR2 SVGAGI. The ends lost 5 bases at V and 2 bases at J; junction bases unmatched: 3. There are 14 residues in the CDR3. CDR3 sequence (DNA): TGTGCCAGCAGTCCAACAGGGGCTGGAAACACCATATATTTT. Its protein is CASSPTGAGNTIYF.

The chain carries TRBV5-5 and TRBJ1-4, with a weak D call TRBD1 (5 bases). Trimming shortened V by 3 bases and J by 7 bases, and 25 bases separated the two germline ends. CDR1 SGHKS and CDR2 YYEKEE come from the germline V gene (reference sequence). CDR3 length: 18 amino acids. The CDR3 DNA is TGTGCCAGCAGCTCCCTCGAGACAGCGGGGATATCTCTTGAAAAACTGTTTTTT. This gives the protein CASSSLETAGISLEKLFF.

This chain links TRBV6-6 with TRBJ2-1, with D possibly matching TRBD2 (5 bases). Trimming took 0 bases from V and 4 from J, leaving 10 bases between them. Germline CDR1 MNHNY, CDR2 SVGAGI (reference sequence). The CDR3 contains 15 residues. In DNA form, the CDR3 reads TGTGCCAGCAGTTACTCGACCGGGGATTACAATGAGCAGTTCTTC. The encoded protein is CASSYSTGDYNEQFF.

The V gene is TRBV27, the J gene TRBJ2-1; TRBD2 matches at 11 bases. J lost 1 base, V lost 4 bases, and 9 bases had no gene match. The CDR3 spans 18 residues. In germline, CDR1 is MNHEY, CDR2 SMNVEV (reference sequence). CDR3: CASSSLAGGPDSYNEQFF. The DNA of the CDR3 is TGTGCCAGCAGTTCCCTAGCGGGAGGCCCTGATTCCTACAATGAGCAGTTCTTC.

The rearrangement uses TRBV7-2 and TRBJ1-2; tentatively, D is TRBD1 (6 bases). This CDR3 spans 15 amino acids. Germline-derived CDR1 and CDR2 are SGHTA and FQGNSA. The V and J ends lost 5 bases and 8 bases respectively, with 21 bases between them. The CDR3 loop is CASSPDRGALGGYTF. DNA for the CDR3: TGTGCCAGCAGCCCGGACCGGGGGGCCCTCGGGGGCTACACCTTC.

The chain combines TRBV27 with TRBJ2-7, with 11 bases lining up with TRBD1. The V gene end was trimmed by 2 bases and the J gene end by 2 bases; junction bases not matched to a gene: 8. From germline, CDR1 is MNHEY and CDR2 SMNVEV (reference sequence). The CDR3 consists of 17 residues. The CDR3 DNA sequence: TGTGCCAGCAGTTTACCTCCGAGGACAGGGGGCACCTACGAGCAGTACTTC. Protein sequence: CASSLPPRTGGTYEQYF.

The chain joins TRBV10-2 to TRBJ1-6, with D maybe TRBD1 (6 bases). Germline V gene sequence: CDR1 WSHSY, CDR2 SAAADI. This CDR3 contains 16 residues. V lost 7 bases and J lost 5, with 18 bases in between. For the CDR3, the DNA is TGCGCCAGCACGGGCGGGGGGGCGCCGAATAATTCACCCCTCCACTTT. It encodes CASTGGGAPNNSPLHF.

V usage is TRBV2 and J usage is TRBJ2-7; possible D gene TRBD2, 5 bases. The CDR3 has 16 amino acids. Trimming shortened V by 2 bases and J by 3 bases, and 17 bases separated the two germline ends. The germline gives CDR1 SNHLY, CDR2 FYNNEI. This CDR3 is CASSEYGEQPYYEQYF. The CDR3 DNA follows: TGTGCCAGCAGTGAATATGGGGAGCAACCCTACTACGAGCAGTACTTC.

A remark on this clone: The junction shows a germline mismatch at one end, possibly a read error. CDR3 sequence (DNA): TGTGCCAGCAGCTTCGGGAACCCCGGGGAGCTGTTTTTT. This codes for CASSFGNPGELFF. The rearrangement uses TRBV5-6 and TRBJ2-2; D may be TRBD2 (5 bases). The CDR3 totals 13 residues. Germline CDR1 SGHDT, CDR2 YYEEEE. The full variable domain, rest sourced from reference TRBV5-6 and TRBJ2-2, is DAGVTQSPTHLIKTRGQQVTLRCSPKSGHDTVSWYQQALGQGPQFIFQYYEEEERQRGNFPDRFSGHQFPNYSSELNVNALLLGDSALYLCASSFGNPGELFFGEGSRLTVL.

CDR3 sequence reads: CASSYGRGDGYTF. CDR3 nucleotide sequence: TGCGCCAGCAGCTATGGTAGGGGGGATGGCTACACCTTC. J is TRBJ1-2 and V is TRBV5-1; D is possibly TRBD1 (6 bases). The ends were cut back, 3 bases at V and 6 bases at J, with 12 bases in the middle. Germline-derived CDR1 and CDR2 are SGHRS and YFSETQ. CDR3 length: 13 residues.

The chain joins TRBV28 to TRBJ2-2; D unclear. The V gene's germline CDR1 is MDHEN and CDR2 SYDVKM. Trimming stripped 7 bases from V and 7 bases from J, with 13 bases between. There are 13 residues in the CDR3. The CDR3 DNA sequence: TGTGCCAGCACCCCTTCTCCGGTCGGGGAGCTGTTTTTT. Encoded protein: CASTPSPVGELFF.